This section outlines one T cell receptor beta chain sequence together with its context. The identical CDR3 is also encoded by other nucleotide sequences in the sample. This sample is part of a study of shared clonotypes between healthy human individuals. CDR1 is MNHEY and CDR2 is SMNVEV in the germline V gene (reference sequence). The length of the CDR3 is 15 residues. The ends were cut back, 2 bases at V and 1 base at J, with 11 bases in the middle. TCRdb's table, derived via immunoSEQ multiplex PCR, lists solely in-frame clones and lacks some. Of about 2.1 million clones listed, 90% to 95% are singletons. CD45RO-negative, CCR7-selected cells formed the naive CD8 fraction, which excluded terminally differentiated effector memory CD45RA+ cells.

The source material was naive CD8+ T cells from PBMCs. The genes are TRBV27 and TRBJ1-1; TRBD1 is a possible D gene (5 bases). The sequence was obtained from a man between 18 and 29 years old in good health. Some clones in this sample may be carry-over from other donors' samples. CDR3 DNA: TGTGCCAGCAGTTTAAGTCGGAGGGGGAACACTGAAGCTTTCTTT. Protein product: CASSLSRRGNTEAFF.